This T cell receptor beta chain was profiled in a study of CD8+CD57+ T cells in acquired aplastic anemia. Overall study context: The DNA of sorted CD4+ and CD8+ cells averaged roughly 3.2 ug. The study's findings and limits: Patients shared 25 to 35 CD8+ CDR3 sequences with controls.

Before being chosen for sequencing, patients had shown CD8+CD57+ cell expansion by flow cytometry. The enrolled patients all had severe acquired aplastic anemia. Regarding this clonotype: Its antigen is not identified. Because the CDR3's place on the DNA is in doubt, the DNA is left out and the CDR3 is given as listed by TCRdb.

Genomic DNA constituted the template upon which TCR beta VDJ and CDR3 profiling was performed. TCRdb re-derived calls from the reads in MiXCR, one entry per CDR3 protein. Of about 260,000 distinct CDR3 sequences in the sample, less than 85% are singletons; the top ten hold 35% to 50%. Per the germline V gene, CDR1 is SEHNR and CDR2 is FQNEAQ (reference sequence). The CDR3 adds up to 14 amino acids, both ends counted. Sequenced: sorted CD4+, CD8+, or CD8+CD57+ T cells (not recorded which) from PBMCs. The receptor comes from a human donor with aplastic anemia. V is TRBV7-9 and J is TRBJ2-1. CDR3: CASSLLADTQYFVF.